This TCR beta chain originates from a study of somatic mutations in cytotoxic T cells in rheumatoid arthritis. Whole-study context: Flow sorting at nearly 100% purity was applied to some V beta antibody-stained T-cell populations, which included V beta1+ cells sequenced for TCRB.

Trimming at V came to 5 bases and at J to 0 bases, leaving 10 bases not matched to a gene. CDR1 and CDR2 from the germline V gene are SGHTA and FQGNSA. This CDR3 comprises 17 residues. Concerning this clone: Antigen: not known.

The repertoire was sequenced with immunoSEQ multiplex PCR; TCRdb's copy has only in-frame clones and lacks some. The data show about 4,200 clones, with just under 75% seen just once and roughly 40% held by the top ten. Study-wide results and caveats: About an eighth of the roughly 65 patients had a largest CD8+ clone above 20% of CD8+ cells.

The study pulled out CD4+ and CD8+ cells with positive magnetic bead selection and then checked their purity by flow cytometry. This chain links TRBV7-2 with TRBJ2-1, with 7 bases matching TRBD2. The sequenced material came from CD8+ T cells sorted from blood. This receptor was obtained from an adult with rheumatoid arthritis. The chain's CDR3 is CASSDLPLASSYNEQFF. CDR3 sequence (DNA): TGTGCCAGCAGCGACCTCCCACTAGCGAGCTCCTACAATGAGCAGTTCTTC.